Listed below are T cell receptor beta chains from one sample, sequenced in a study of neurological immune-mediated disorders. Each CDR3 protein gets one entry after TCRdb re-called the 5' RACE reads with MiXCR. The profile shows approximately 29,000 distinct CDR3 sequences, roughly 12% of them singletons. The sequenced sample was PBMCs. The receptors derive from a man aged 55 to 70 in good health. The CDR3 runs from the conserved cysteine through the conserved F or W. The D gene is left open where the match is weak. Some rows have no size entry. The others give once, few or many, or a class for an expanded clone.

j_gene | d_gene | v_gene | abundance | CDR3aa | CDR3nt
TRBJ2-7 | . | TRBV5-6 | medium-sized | CASSLGPAHYYEQYF | TGTGCCAGCAGCTTGGGGCCCGCGCATTACTACGAGCAGTACTTC
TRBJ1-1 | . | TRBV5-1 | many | CASSLAQRVLFTEAFF | TGCGCCAGCAGCTTGGCTCAGAGAGTCCTTTTTACTGAAGCTTTCTTT
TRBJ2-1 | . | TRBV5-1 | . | CASISSFVAWNEQFF | TGCGCCAGCATCTCCAGTTTTGTAGCTTGGAATGAGCAGTTCTTC
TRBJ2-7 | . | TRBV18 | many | CASSPGQAEYEQYF | TGTGCCAGCTCACCTGGGCAGGCTGAGTACGAGCAGTACTTC
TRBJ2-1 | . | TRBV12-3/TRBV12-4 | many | CASRAGRSGSYNEQFF | TGTGCCAGCAGAGCCGGGAGAAGCGGCTCCTACAATGAGCAGTTCTTC
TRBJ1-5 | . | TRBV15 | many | CATSRGGGNQPQHF | TGTGCCACCAGCAGAGGAGGCGGGAATCAGCCCCAGCATTTT
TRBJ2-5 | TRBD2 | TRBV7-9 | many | CASSLGDGGSRAETQYF | TGTGCCAGCAGCTTAGGGGATGGCGGGAGCCGGGCGGAGACCCAGTACTTC
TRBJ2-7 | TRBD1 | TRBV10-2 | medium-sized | CASRPGQGLYEQYF | TGCGCCAGCAGGCCAGGACAGGGCCTCTACGAGCAGTACTTC
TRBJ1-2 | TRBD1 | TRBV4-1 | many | CASSQDARGPYYGYTF | TGCGCCAGCAGCCAAGATGCCAGGGGGCCCTACTATGGCTACACCTTC
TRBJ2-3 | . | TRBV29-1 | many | CSVEVGNTDTQYF | TGCAGCGTTGAAGTCGGAAACACAGATACGCAGTATTTT
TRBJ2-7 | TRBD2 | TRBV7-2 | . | CASSTGTSGSGEQYF | TGTGCCAGCAGCACGGGGACTAGCGGGAGTGGGGAGCAGTACTTC
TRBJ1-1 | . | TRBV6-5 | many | CASSYMGPGTEAFF | TGTGCCAGCAGTTACATGGGGCCGGGCACTGAAGCTTTCTTT
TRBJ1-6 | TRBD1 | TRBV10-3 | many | CATSRDSLSPLHF | TGTGCCACCTCGAGGGACAGCCTTTCACCCCTCCACTTT
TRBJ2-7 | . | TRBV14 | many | CASSPLGTYSSYEQYF | TGTGCCAGCAGCCCCCTTGGGACATACAGCTCCTACGAGCAGTACTTC
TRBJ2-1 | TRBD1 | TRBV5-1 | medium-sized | CASSAGTGAGDEQFF | TGCGCCAGCAGCGCGGGGACAGGGGCTGGGGATGAGCAGTTCTTC